This TCR beta chain was documented in a study of graft-versus-host responses after intestinal transplantation. As for the study in general: Anti-thymocyte globulin was used for induction in all recipients, who then took tacrolimus and steroids for approximately three years. Broader study findings: Patients who carried graft-donor T cell macrochimerism also had high graft-versus-host to host-versus-graft clonal ratios in their allografts.

This CDR3 is built from 17 residues. Germline V gives CDR1 MNHEY, CDR2 SMNVEV (reference sequence). Germline trimming cut 2 bases from V and 7 bases from J; bases unmatched to any gene: 13. The repertoire was sequenced with immunoSEQ multiplex PCR; TCRdb's copy has only in-frame clones and lacks some. The sample yields 85,000 to 100,000 clones, about 91% seen once. Note on this clone: Antigen specificity is unknown.

The chain uses TRBV27 and TRBJ2-1; 8 bases line up with TRBD1. This receptor was obtained from a human donor who was the organ donor for an intestinal transplant. The specimen comprised unstimulated CD4+ T cells sorted from spleen or lymph node cells, sampled before transplant. The CDR3 region is CASSLTVWAGGWNEQFF. DNA for the CDR3: TGTGCCAGCAGTTTAACCGTTTGGGCAGGGGGCTGGAATGAGCAGTTCTTC.